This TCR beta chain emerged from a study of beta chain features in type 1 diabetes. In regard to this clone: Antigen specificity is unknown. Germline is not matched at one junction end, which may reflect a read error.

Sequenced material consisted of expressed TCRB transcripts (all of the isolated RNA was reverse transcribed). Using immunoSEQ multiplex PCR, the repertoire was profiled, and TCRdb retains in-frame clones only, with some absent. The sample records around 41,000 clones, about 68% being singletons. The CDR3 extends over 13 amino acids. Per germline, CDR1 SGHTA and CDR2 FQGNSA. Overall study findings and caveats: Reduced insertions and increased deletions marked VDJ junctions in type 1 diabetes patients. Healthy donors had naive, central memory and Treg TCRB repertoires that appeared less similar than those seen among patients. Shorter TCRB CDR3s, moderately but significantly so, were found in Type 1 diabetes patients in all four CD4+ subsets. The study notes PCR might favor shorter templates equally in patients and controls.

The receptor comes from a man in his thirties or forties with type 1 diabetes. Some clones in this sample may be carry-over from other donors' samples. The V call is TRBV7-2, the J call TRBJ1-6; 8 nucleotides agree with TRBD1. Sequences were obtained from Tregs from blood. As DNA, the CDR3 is TGTGCCAGCAGTCAGGGGGCGAATTCACCCCCCCACTTT. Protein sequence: CASSQGANSPPHF.